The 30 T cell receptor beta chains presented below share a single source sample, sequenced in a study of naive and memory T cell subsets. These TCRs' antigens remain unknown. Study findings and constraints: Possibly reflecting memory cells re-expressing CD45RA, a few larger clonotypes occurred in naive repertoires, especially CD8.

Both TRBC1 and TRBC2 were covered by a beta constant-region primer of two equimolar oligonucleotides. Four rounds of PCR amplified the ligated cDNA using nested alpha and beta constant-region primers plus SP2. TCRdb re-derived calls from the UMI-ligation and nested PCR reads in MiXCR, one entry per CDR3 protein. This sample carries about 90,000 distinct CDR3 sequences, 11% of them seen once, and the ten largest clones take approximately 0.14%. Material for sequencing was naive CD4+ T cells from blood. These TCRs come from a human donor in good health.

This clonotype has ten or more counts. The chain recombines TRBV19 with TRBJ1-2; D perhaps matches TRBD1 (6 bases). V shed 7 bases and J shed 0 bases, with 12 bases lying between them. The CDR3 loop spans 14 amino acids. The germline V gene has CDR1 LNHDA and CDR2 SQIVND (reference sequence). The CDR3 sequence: CASTRTATNYGYTF. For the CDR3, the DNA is TGTGCCAGTACGCGGACAGCAACTAACTATGGCTACACCTTC.

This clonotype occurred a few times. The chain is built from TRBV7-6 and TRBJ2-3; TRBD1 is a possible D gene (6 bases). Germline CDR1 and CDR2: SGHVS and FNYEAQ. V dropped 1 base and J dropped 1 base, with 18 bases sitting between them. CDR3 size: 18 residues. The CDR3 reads CASSLGLLWGPGTDTQYF. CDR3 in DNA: TGTGCCAGCAGCTTAGGTCTTTTATGGGGGCCGGGCACAGATACGCAGTATTTT.

CDR3 sequence: CASSYATVRNQPQHF. The DNA for the CDR3 is TGTGCCAGCAGTTATGCCACCGTAAGAAATCAGCCCCAGCATTTT. The chain carries TRBV6-2 or TRBV6-3 and TRBJ1-5; D uncertain. Trimming took off 3 bases at V and 4 bases at J, with 13 bases between the two ends. This CDR3 spans 15 amino acids. Germline CDR1 is MNHEY and CDR2 is SVGEGT.

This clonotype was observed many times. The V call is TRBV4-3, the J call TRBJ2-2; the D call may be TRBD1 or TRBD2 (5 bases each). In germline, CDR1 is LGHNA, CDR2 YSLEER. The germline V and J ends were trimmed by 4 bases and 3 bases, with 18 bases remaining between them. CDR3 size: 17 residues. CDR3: CASSRDPKSVDTGELFF. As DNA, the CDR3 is TGCGCCAGCAGCCGGGACCCCAAGAGCGTGGACACCGGGGAGCTGTTTTTT.

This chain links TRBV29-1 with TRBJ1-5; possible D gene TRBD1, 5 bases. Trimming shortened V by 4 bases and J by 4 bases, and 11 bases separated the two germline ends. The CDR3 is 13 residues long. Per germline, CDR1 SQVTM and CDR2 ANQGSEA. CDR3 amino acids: CSVGTGRNQPQHF. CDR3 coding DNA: TGCAGCGTTGGTACAGGCCGAAATCAGCCCCAGCATTTT. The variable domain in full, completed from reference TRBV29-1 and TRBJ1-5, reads SAVISQKPSRDICQRGTSLTIQCQVDSQVTMMFWYRQQPGQSLTLIATANQGSEATYESGFVIDKFPISRPNLTFSTLTVSNMSPEDSSIYLCSVGTGRNQPQHFGDGTRLSIL.

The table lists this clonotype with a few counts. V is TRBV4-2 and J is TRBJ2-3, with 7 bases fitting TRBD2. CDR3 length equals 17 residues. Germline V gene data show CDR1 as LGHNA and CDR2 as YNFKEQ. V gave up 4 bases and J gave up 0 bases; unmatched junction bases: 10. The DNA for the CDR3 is TGTGCCAGCAGCCCCCTCCGTGGGGGGGGGAGCACAGATACGCAGTATTTT. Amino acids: CASSPLRGGGSTDTQYF.

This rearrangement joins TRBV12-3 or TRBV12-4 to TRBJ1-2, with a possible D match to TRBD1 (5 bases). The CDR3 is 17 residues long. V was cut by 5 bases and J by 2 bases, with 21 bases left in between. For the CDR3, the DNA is TGTGCCAGCAGTACCTCAGGCCGAGGGGCGGAAAACTATGGCTACACCTTC. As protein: CASSTSGRGAENYGYTF.

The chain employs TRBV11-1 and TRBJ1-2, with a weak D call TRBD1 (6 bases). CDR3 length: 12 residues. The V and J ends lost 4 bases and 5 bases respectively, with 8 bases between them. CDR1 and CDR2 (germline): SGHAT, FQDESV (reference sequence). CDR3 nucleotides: TGTGCCAGCAGCTATACAGGGTATGGCTACACCTTC. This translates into CASSYTGYGYTF.

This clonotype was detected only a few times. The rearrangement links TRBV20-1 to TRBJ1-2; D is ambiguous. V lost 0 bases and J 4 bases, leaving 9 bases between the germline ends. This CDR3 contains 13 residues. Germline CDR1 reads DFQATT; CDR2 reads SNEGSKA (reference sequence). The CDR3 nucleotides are TGCAGTGCTAGAGAGGCAGGAGGCTATGGCTACACCTTC. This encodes CSAREAGGYGYTF.

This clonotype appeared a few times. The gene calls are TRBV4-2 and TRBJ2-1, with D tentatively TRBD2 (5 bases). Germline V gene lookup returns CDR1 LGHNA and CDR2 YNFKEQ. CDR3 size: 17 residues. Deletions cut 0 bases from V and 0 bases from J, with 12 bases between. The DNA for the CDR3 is TGTGCCAGCAGCCAAGAACCCGGAGGTAGCTCCTACAATGAGCAGTTCTTC. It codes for CASSQEPGGSSYNEQFF.

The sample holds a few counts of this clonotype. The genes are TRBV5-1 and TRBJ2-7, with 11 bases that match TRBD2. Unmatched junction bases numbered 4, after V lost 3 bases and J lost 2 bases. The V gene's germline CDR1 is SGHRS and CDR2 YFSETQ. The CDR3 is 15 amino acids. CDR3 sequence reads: CASSSTSGSAYEQYF. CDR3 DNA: TGCGCCAGCAGCTCCACTAGCGGGAGCGCCTACGAGCAGTACTTC.

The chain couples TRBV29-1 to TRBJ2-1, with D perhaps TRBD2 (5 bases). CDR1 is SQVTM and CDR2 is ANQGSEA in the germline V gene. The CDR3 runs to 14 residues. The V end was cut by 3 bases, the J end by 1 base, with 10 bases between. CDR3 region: CSVEAGVSYNEQFF. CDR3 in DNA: TGCAGCGTTGAGGCGGGTGTGTCCTACAATGAGCAGTTCTTC.

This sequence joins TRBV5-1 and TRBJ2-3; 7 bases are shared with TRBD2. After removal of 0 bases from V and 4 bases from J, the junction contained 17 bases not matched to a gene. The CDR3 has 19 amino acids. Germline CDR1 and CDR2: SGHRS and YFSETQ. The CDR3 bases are TGCGCCAGCAGCTTGGCGGACCCCCGGAGCGGGGTTGGTGCAGATACGCAGTATTTT. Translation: CASSLADPRSGVGADTQYF.

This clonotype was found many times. The CDR3 sequence is CSARDSTLAGVNTGELFF. For the CDR3, the DNA is TGCAGTGCTAGAGACTCCACCTTAGCGGGGGTGAACACCGGGGAGCTGTTTTTT. The rearrangement uses TRBV20-1 and TRBJ2-2, with 9 positions matching TRBD2. CDR3 length: 18 amino acids. V lost 0 bases and J lost 1; bases outside the gene matches: 9. CDR1 is DFQATT and CDR2 is SNEGSKA in the germline V gene (reference sequence).

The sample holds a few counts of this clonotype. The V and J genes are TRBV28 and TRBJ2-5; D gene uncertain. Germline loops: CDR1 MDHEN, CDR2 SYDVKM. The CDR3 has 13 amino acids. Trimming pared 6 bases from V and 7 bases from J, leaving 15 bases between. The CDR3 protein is CASSPTRAGTQYF. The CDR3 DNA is TGTGCCAGCAGCCCCACCAGAGCAGGGACCCAGTACTTC.

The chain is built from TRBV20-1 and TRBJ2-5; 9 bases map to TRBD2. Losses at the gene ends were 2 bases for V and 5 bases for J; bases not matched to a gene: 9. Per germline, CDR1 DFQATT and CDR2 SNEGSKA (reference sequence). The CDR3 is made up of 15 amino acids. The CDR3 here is CSARPPGLARETQYF. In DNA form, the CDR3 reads TGCAGTGCTAGACCCCCGGGACTAGCCAGGGAGACCCAGTACTTC.

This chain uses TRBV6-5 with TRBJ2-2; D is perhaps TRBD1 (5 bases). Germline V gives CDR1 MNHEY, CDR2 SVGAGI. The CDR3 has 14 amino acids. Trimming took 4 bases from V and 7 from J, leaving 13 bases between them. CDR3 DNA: TGTGCCAGCAGTTTTACTACCCAGGGCGGGGAGCTGTTTTTT. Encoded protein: CASSFTTQGGELFF.

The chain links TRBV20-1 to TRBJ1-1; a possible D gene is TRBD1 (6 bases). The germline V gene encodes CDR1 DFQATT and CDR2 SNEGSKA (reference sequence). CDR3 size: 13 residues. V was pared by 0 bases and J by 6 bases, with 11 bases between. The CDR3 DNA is TGCAGTGCTAGAGATCCAGGGGCAGCTGAAGCTTTCTTT. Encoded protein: CSARDPGAAEAFF.

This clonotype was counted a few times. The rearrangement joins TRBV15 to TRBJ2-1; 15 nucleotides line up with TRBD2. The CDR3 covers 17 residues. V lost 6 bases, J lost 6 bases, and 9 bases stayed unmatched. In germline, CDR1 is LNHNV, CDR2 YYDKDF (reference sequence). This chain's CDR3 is CATRKGLAGGPGNEQFF. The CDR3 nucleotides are TGTGCCACCAGAAAAGGACTAGCGGGAGGGCCGGGCAATGAGCAGTTCTTC.

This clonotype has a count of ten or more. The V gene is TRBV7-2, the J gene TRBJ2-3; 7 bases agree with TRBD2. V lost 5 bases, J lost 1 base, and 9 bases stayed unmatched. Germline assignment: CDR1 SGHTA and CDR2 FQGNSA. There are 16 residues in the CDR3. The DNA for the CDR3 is TGTGCCAGCAGCCCCCAGCCGAGCGGGGGCACAGATACGCAGTATTTT. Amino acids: CASSPQPSGGTDTQYF.

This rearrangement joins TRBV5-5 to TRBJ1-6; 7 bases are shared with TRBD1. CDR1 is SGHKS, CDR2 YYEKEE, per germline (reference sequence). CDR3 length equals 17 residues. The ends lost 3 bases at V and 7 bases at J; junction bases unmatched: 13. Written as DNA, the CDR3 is TGTGCCAGCAGCTCATCTCCGGGACAGAGGTCCAATTCACCCCTCCACTTT. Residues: CASSSSPGQRSNSPLHF.

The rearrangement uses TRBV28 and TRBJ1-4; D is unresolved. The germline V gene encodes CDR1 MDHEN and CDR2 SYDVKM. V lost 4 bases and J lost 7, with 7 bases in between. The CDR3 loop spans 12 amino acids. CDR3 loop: CASSSAAEKLFF. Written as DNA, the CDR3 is TGTGCCAGCAGTTCAGCGGCTGAAAAACTGTTTTTT.

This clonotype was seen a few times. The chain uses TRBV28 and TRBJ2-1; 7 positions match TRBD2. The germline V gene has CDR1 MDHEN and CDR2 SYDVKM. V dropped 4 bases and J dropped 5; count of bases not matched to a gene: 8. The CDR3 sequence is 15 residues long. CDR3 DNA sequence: TGTGCCAGCAGTTCCAGCGGGAAGGTAAACAATGAGCAGTTCTTC. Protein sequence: CASSSSGKVNNEQFF.

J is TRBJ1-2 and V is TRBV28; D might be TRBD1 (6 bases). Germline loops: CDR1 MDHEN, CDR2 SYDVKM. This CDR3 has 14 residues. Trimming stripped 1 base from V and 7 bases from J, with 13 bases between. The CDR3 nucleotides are TGTGCCAGCAGTTTATTGGGCAGGGGTCTTGGCTACACCTTC. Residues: CASSLLGRGLGYTF.

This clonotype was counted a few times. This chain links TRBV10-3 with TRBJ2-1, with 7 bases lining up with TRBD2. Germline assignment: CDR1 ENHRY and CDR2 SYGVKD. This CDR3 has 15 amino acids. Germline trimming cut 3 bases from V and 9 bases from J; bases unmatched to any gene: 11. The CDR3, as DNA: TGTGCCATCAGTGATTGCCTAGCGGAGGGGTGTGAGCAGTTCTTC. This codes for CAISDCLAEGCEQFF.

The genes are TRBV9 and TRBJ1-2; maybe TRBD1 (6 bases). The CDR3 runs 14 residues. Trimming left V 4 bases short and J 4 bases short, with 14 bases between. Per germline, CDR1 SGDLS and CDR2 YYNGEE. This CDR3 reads CASSHGQTSYGYTF. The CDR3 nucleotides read TGTGCCAGCAGCCACGGACAGACTTCCTATGGCTACACCTTC. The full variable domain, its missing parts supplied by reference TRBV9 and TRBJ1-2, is DSGVTQTPKHLITATGQRVTLRCSPRSGDLSVYWYQQSLDQGLQFLIQYYNGEERAKGNILERFSAQQFPDLHSELNLSSLELGDSALYFCASSHGQTSYGYTFGSGTRLTVV.

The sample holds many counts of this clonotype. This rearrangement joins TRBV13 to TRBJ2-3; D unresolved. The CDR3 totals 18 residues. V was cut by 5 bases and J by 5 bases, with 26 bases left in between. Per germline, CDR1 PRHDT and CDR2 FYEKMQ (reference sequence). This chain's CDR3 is CASSLNSLRVGVRDTQYF. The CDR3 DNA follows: TGTGCCAGCAGCCTCAACTCGCTAAGGGTCGGAGTTAGAGATACGCAGTATTTT.

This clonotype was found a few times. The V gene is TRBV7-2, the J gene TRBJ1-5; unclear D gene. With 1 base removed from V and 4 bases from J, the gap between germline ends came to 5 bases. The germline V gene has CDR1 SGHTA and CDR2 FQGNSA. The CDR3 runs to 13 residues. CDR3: CASSLEVNQPQHF. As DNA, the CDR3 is TGTGCCAGCAGCTTAGAAGTTAATCAGCCCCAGCATTTT.

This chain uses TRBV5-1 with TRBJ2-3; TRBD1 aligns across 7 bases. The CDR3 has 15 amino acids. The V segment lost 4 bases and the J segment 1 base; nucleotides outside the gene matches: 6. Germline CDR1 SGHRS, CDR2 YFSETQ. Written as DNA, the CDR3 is TGCGCCAGCAGCCGCCCGGGACAGCGCACAGATACGCAGTATTTT. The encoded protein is CASSRPGQRTDTQYF.

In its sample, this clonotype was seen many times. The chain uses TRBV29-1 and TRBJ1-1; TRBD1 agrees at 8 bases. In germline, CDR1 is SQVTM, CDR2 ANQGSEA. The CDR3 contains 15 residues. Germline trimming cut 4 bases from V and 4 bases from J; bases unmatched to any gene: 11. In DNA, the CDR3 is TGCAGCGTTGCAAACAGGGGGGCCGGACGCACTGAAGCTTTCTTT. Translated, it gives CSVANRGAGRTEAFF. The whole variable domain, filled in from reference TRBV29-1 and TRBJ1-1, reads SAVISQKPSRDICQRGTSLTIQCQVDSQVTMMFWYRQQPGQSLTLIATANQGSEATYESGFVIDKFPISRPNLTFSTLTVSNMSPEDSSIYLCSVANRGAGRTEAFFGQGTRLTVV.